This T cell receptor (beta chain) stems from a study of T cell repertoires in cytomegalovirus infection. Study as a whole: Both CMV infection and a matching HLA type were indicated by public TCR beta signatures. General observations from the study: Dominating the ex vivo response were HLA-C-restricted CMV-specific TCR beta clonotypes. Individuals carrying CMV plus the relevant HLA were identified by cumulative frequency of public TCR beta families.

TCRdb redid the calling of the reads with MiXCR, one entry per CDR3 protein. The sample records approximately 81,000 distinct CDR3 sequences, more than 20% being singletons. CDR1 and CDR2 (germline): SEHNR, FQNEAQ (reference sequence). CDR3 length: 13 amino acids. The V and J ends lost 2 bases and 2 bases respectively, with 4 bases between them. This clonotype was found many times. Its matching antigen is unknown. This material consisted of CD8+ T cells from cultured PBMCs, taken from culture after CMV antigen stimulation. The chain carries TRBV7-9 and TRBJ1-5; D call uncertain. This sequence originates from a human donor in good health (CMV status not recorded). Some clones in this sample may be carry-over from other donors' samples. The CDR3 here is CASSLWGNQPQHF. For the CDR3, the DNA is TGTGCCAGCAGCTTATGGGGCAATCAGCCCCAGCATTTT.